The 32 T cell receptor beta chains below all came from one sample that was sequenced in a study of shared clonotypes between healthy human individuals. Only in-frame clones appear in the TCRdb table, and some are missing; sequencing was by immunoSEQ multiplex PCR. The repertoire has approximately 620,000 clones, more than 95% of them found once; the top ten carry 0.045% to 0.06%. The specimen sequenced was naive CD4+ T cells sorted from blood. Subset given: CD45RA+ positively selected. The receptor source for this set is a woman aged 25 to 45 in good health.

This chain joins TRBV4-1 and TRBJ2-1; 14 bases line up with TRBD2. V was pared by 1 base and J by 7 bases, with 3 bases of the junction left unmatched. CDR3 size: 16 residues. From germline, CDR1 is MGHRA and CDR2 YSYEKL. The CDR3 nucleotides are TGCGCCAGCAGCCAAGTAGGGACTAGCGGGAGTAATGAGCAGTTCTTC. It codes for CASSQVGTSGSNEQFF.

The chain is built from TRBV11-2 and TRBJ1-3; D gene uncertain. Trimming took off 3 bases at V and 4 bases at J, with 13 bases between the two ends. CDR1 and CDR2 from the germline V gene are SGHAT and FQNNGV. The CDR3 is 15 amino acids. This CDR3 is CASSFGAVSGNTIYF. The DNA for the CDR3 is TGTGCCAGCAGCTTCGGCGCGGTGTCCGGAAACACCATATATTTT.

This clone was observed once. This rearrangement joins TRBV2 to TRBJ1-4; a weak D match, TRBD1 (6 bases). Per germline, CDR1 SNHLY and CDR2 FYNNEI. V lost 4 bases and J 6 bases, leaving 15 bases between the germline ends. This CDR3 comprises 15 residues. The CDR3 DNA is TGTGCCAGCAGTGCCCTGATGGGGGCGGATGAAAAACTGTTTTTT. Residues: CASSALMGADEKLFF.

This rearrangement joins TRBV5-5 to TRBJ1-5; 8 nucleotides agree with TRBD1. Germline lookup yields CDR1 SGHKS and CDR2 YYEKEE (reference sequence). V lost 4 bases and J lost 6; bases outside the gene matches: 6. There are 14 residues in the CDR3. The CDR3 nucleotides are TGTGCCAGCAGCACGGACAGGGTCGGTCAGCCCCAGCATTTT. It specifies CASSTDRVGQPQHF.

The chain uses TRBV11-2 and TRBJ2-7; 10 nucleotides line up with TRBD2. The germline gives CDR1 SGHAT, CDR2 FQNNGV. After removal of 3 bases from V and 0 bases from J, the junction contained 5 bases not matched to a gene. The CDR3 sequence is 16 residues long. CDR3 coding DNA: TGTGCCAGCAGCTTTACTAGCGGGGTGAGCTCCTACGAGCAGTACTTC. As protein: CASSFTSGVSSYEQYF.

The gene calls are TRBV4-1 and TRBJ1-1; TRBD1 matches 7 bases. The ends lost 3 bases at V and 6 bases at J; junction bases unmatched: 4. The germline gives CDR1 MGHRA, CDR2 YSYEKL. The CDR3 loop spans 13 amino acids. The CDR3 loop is CASSHSRGAEAFF. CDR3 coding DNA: TGCGCCAGCAGCCACAGCAGGGGGGCTGAAGCTTTCTTT.

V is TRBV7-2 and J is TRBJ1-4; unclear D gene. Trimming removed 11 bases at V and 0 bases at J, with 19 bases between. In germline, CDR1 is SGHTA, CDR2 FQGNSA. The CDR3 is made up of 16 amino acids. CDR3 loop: CASRRGIASTNEKLFF. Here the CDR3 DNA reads TGTGCCTCCCGACGCGGTATCGCCTCAACTAATGAAAAACTGTTTTTT.

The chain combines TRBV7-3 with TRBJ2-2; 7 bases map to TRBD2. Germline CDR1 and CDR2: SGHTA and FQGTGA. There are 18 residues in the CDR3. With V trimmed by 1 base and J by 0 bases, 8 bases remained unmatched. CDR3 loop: CASSLKRDQPTNTGELFF. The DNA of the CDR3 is TGTGCCAGCAGCTTAAAGCGGGACCAACCAACGAACACCGGGGAGCTGTTTTTT.

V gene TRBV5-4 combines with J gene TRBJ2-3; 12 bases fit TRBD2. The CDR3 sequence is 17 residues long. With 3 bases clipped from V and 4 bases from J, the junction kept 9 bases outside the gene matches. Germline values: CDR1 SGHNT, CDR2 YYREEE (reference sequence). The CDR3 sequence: CASSSKTSGSIADTQYF. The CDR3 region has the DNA TGTGCCAGCAGCTCAAAGACTAGCGGGAGCATCGCAGATACGCAGTATTTT.

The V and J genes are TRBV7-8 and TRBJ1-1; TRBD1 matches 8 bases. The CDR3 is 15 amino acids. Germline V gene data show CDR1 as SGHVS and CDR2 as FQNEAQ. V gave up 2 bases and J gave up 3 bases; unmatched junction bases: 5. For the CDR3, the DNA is TGTGCCAGCAGCTTAAGCCCAGGGGGCTACACTGAAGCTTTCTTT. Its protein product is CASSLSPGGYTEAFF.

The CDR3 is CASSPDRGDQPQHF. CDR3 coding DNA: TGTGCCAGCAGTCCGGACAGGGGCGATCAGCCCCAGCATTTT. V and J are TRBV6-5 and TRBJ1-5, with 9 bases fitting TRBD1. Germline CDR1 and CDR2: MNHEY and SVGAGI. The CDR3 covers 14 residues. Losses at the gene ends were 5 bases for V and 5 bases for J; bases not matched to a gene: 4.

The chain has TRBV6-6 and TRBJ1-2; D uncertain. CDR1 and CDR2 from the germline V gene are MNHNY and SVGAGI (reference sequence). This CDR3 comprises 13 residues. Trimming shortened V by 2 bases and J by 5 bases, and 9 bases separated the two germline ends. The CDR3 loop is CASSYSPSYGYTF. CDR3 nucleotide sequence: TGTGCCAGCAGTTACAGCCCTAGTTATGGCTACACCTTC.

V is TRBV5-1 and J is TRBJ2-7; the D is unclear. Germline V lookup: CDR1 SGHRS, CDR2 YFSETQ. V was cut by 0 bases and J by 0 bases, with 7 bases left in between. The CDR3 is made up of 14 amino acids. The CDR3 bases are TGCGCCAGCAGCTTGGGGGCCTACTCCTACGAGCAGTACTTC. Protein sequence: CASSLGAYSYEQYF. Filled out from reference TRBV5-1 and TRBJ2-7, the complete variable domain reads KAGVTQTPRYLIKTRGQQVTLSCSPISGHRSVSWYQQTPGQGLQFLFEYFSETQRNKGNFPGRFSGRQFSNSRSEMNVSTLELGDSALYLCASSLGAYSYEQYFGPGTRLTVT.

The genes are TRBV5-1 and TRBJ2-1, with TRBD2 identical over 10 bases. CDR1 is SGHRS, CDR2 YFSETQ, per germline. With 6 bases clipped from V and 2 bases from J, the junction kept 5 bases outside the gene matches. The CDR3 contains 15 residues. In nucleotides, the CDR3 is TGCGCCAGCACAGCGGGAGGGGGCGCCTACAATGAGCAGTTCTTC. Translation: CASTAGGGAYNEQFF. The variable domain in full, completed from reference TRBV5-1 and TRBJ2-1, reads KAGVTQTPRYLIKTRGQQVTLSCSPISGHRSVSWYQQTPGQGLQFLFEYFSETQRNKGNFPGRFSGRQFSNSRSEMNVSTLELGDSALYLCASTAGGGAYNEQFFGPGTRLTVL.

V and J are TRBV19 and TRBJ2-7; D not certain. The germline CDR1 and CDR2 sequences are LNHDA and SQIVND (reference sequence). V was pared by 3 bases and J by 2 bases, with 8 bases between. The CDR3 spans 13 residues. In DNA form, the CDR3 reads TGTGCCAGTAGTATCTCAAACACCTACGAGCAGTACTTC. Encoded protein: CASSISNTYEQYF.

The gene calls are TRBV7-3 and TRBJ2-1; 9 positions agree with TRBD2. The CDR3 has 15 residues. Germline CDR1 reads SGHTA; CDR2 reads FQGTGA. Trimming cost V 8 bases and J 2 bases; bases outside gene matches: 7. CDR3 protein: CASSPSSGAYNEQFF. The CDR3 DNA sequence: TGTGCCAGCTCCCCGTCTAGCGGGGCCTACAATGAGCAGTTCTTC.

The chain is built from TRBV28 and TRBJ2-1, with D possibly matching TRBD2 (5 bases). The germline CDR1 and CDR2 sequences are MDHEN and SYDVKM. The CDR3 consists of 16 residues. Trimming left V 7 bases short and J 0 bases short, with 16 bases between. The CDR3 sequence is CASTPAAVSSYNEQFF. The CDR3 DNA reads TGTGCCAGCACCCCAGCGGCCGTAAGCTCCTACAATGAGCAGTTCTTC.

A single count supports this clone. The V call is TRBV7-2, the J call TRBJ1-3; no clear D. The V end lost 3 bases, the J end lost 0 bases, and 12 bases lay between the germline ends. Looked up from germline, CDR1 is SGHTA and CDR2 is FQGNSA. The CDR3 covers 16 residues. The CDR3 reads CASSFYWTDSGNTIYF. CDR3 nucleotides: TGTGCCAGCAGCTTTTACTGGACTGACTCTGGAAACACCATATATTTT.

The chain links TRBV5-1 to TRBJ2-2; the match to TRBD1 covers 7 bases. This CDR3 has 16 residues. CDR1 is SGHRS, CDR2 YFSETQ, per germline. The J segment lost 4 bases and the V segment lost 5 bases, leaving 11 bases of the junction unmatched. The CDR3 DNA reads TGCGCCAGCAGTCCTATCGGGACAGTTTTCACCGGGGAGCTGTTTTTT. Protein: CASSPIGTVFTGELFF.

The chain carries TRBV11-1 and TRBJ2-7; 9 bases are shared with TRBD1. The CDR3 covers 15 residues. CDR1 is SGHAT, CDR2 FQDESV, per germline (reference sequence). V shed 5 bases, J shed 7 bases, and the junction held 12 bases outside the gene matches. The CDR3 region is CASSPPWTGVYEQYF. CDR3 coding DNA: TGTGCCAGCAGCCCACCATGGACAGGGGTTTATGAGCAGTACTTC.

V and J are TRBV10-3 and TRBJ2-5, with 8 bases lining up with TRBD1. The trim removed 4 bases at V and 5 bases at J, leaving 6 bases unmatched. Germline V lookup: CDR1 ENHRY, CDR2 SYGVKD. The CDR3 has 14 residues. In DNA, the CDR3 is TGTGCCATCAGTGGAGGCAGGGGGCTGGAGACCCAGTACTTC. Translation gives CAISGGRGLETQYF.

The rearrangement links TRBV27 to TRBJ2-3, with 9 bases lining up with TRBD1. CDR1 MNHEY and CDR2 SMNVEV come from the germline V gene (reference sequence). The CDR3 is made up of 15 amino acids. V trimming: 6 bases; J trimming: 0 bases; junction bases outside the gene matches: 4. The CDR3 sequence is CASRDRGLSTDTQYF. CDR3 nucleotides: TGTGCCAGCAGGGACAGGGGTCTGAGCACAGATACGCAGTATTTT.

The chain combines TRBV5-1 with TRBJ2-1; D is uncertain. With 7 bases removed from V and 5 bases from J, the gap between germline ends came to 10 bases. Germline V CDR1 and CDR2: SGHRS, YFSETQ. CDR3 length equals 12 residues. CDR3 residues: CASGGPNNEQFF. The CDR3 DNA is TGCGCCAGCGGCGGTCCCAACAATGAGCAGTTCTTC. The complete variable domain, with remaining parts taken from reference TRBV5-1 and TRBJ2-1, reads KAGVTQTPRYLIKTRGQQVTLSCSPISGHRSVSWYQQTPGQGLQFLFEYFSETQRNKGNFPGRFSGRQFSNSRSEMNVSTLELGDSALYLCASGGPNNEQFFGPGTRLTVL.

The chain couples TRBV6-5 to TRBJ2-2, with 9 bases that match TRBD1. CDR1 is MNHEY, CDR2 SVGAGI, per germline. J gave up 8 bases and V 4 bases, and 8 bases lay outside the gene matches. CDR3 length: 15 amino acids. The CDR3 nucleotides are TGTGCCAGCAGTTCACGCGGACAGGGGAAAGGGGAGCTGTTTTTT. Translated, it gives CASSSRGQGKGELFF.

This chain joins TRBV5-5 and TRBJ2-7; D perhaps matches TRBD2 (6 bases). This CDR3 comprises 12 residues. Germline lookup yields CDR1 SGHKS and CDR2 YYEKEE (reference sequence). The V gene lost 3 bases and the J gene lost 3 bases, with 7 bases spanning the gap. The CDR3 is CASSSGVYEQYF. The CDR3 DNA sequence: TGTGCCAGCAGCTCGGGGGTCTACGAGCAGTACTTC.

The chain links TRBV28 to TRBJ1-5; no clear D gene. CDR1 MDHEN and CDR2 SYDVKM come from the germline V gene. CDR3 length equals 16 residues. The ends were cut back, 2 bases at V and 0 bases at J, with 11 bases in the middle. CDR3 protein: CASSLQKVYSNQPQHF. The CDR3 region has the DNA TGTGCCAGCAGTTTACAGAAAGTTTATAGCAATCAGCCCCAGCATTTT.

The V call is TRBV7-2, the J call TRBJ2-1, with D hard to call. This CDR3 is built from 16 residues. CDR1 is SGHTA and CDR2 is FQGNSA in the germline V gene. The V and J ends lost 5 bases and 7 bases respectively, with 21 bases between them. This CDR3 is CASSPRGPFGLNEQFF. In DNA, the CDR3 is TGTGCCAGCAGCCCCCGTGGGCCCTTCGGGTTAAATGAGCAGTTCTTC.

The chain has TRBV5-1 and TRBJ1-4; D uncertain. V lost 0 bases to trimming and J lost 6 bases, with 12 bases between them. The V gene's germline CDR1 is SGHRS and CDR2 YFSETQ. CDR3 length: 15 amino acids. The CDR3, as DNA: TGCGCCAGCAGCTTGGAACCGGGAACCCATGAAAAACTGTTTTTT. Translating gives CASSLEPGTHEKLFF.

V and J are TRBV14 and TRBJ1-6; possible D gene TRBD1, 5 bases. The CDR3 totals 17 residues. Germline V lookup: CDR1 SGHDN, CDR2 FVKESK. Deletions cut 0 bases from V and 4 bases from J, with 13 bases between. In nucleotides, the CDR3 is TGTGCCAGCAGCCAAGAAGGCGGGGGAGATTATAATTCACCCCTCCACTTT. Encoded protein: CASSQEGGGDYNSPLHF.

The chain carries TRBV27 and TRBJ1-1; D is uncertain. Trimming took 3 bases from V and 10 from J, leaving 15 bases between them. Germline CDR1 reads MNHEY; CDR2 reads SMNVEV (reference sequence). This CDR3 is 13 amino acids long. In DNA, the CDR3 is TGTGCCAGCAGTTTCCGCCCGACCCAAGCAGCTTTCTTT. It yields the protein CASSFRPTQAAFF.

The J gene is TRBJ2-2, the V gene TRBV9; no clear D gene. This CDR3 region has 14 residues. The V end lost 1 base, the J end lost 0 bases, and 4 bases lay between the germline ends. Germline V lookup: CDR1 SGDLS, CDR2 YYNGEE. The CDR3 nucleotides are TGTGCCAGCAGCGTACGTTCGAACACCGGGGAGCTGTTTTTT. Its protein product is CASSVRSNTGELFF.

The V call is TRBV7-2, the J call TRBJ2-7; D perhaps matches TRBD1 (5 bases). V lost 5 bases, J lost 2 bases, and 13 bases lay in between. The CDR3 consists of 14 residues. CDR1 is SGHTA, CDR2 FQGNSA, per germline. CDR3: CASSRLDSPYEQYF. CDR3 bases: TGTGCCAGCAGCCGCCTTGACAGTCCCTACGAGCAGTACTTC.